The rows below give T cell receptor beta chains drawn from one sample of a study of cytomegalovirus exposure and HLA in healthy donors. The method was immunoSEQ multiplex PCR; TCRdb's version includes in-frame clones alone and lacks a portion of them. The sample has 150,000 to 180,000 clones; 60% to 75% are singletons. Sequencing was performed on PBMCs. These receptors were obtained from a man aged 18 to 30 in good health and CMV-seronegative. Each CDR3 is given with its conserved first and last residue. The order of the fields is J gene, D gene, CDR3 length, clone size, V gene, CDR3 protein, CDR3 DNA. D genes are given only for firm matches. Only some rows state a clone size, as once, few, many or a class for expanded clones.

j_gene: TRBJ1-2; d_gene: TRBD1; len: 16; abundance: -; v_gene: TRBV7-9; CDR3aa: CSSSLGGQGGRDGYTF; CDR3nt: TGTTCCAGCAGCTTAGGAGGACAGGGAGGAAGGGATGGCTACACCTTC
j_gene: TRBJ2-1; d_gene: -; len: 15; abundance: -; v_gene: TRBV5-1; CDR3aa: CASTLIVGSYNEQFF; CDR3nt: TGCGCCAGCACCTTGATTGTAGGGAGCTACAATGAGCAGTTCTTC
j_gene: TRBJ2-1; d_gene: TRBD2; len: 16; abundance: -; v_gene: TRBV2; CDR3aa: CASSQTSGGPFGEQFF; CDR3nt: TGTGCCAGCAGTCAAACTAGCGGGGGGCCCTTCGGGGAGCAGTTCTTC
j_gene: TRBJ2-2; d_gene: TRBD1; len: 15; abundance: -; v_gene: TRBV7-8; CDR3aa: CASSLYRGNTGELFF; CDR3nt: TGTGCCAGCAGCTTATACAGGGGTAACACCGGGGAGCTGTTTTTT
j_gene: TRBJ1-1; d_gene: -; len: 17; abundance: -; v_gene: TRBV18; CDR3aa: CASSHREGVNLNTEAFF; CDR3nt: TGTGCCAGCTCTCATCGGGAGGGGGTCAACTTGAACACTGAAGCTTTCTTT
j_gene: TRBJ2-4; d_gene: TRBD2; len: 15; abundance: -; v_gene: TRBV7-9; CDR3aa: CASSLGGIAKNSQYF; CDR3nt: TGTGCCAGCAGCTTGGGGGGGATAGCCAAAAACAGTCAGTACTTC
j_gene: TRBJ2-5; d_gene: -; len: 15; abundance: -; v_gene: TRBV5-5; CDR3aa: CASSSPVGGLKTQYF; CDR3nt: TGTGCCAGCAGCTCCCCCGTCGGGGGGCTGAAGACCCAGTACTTC
j_gene: TRBJ1-1; d_gene: -; len: 13; abundance: -; v_gene: TRBV29-1; CDR3aa: CSVEWAMNTEAFF; CDR3nt: TGCAGCGTTGAATGGGCAATGAACACTGAAGCTTTCTTT
j_gene: TRBJ1-1; d_gene: -; len: 14; abundance: few; v_gene: TRBV5-4; CDR3aa: CASSLYPGATEAFF; CDR3nt: TGTGCCAGCAGCCTTTACCCAGGGGCCACTGAAGCTTTCTTT
j_gene: TRBJ2-6; d_gene: -; len: 16; abundance: -; v_gene: TRBV5-1; CDR3aa: CASSLSAGSGANGLTF; CDR3nt: TGCGCCAGCAGCTTGTCAGCGGGTTCTGGGGCCAACGGCCTGACTTTC
j_gene: TRBJ1-1; d_gene: -; len: 14; abundance: -; v_gene: TRBV7-9; CDR3aa: CASSLTVMNTEAFF; CDR3nt: TGTGCCAGCAGCTTAACAGTCATGAACACTGAAGCTTTCTTT
j_gene: TRBJ1-2; d_gene: TRBD1; len: 15; abundance: few; v_gene: TRBV2; CDR3aa: CASSPLGTENYGYTF; CDR3nt: TGTGCCAGCAGTCCTCTCGGGACAGAGAACTATGGCTACACCTTC